The 5 T cell receptor beta chains below all came from one sample that was sequenced in a study of beta chain features in type 1 diabetes. Investigators reverse transcribed all isolated RNA, so they sequenced expressed TCRB transcripts. Assay used: immunoSEQ multiplex PCR; TCRdb lists only in-frame clones, some missing. The profile shows about 260,000 clones, 68% of them singletons. The source material was naive CD4+ T cells from blood. These receptors all stem from a man in his thirties or forties in good health.

This clone came up a few times. The chain combines TRBV6-5 with TRBJ2-3; D unclear. Trimming took off 0 bases at V and 2 bases at J, with 6 bases between the two ends. The germline CDR1 and CDR2 sequences are MNHEY and SVGAGI. The CDR3 has 14 amino acids. The CDR3 loop is CASSYSLVTDTQYF. For the CDR3, the DNA is TGTGCCAGCAGTTACTCTCTAGTCACAGATACGCAGTATTTT.

The genes are TRBV10-3 and TRBJ2-5, with TRBD2 matching 7 bases. This CDR3 contains 12 residues. Losses at the gene ends were 3 bases for V and 5 bases for J; bases not matched to a gene: 0. From germline, CDR1 is ENHRY and CDR2 SYGVKD. The CDR3 sequence: CAISDGRETQYF. CDR3 nucleotide sequence: TGTGCCATCAGTGACGGGAGGGAGACCCAGTACTTC.

This chain joins TRBV29-1 and TRBJ1-1, with TRBD1 identical over 7 bases. The CDR3 spans 12 residues. With V trimmed by 8 bases and J by 2 bases, 5 bases remained unmatched. CDR1 is SQVTM and CDR2 is ANQGSEA in the germline V gene. The DNA of the CDR3 is TGCAGCATGACAGGGACTAACACTGAAGCTTTCTTT. Translated, it gives CSMTGTNTEAFF.

This clone showed up just a few times. As DNA, the CDR3 is TGTGCCAGCAGCGCGGGGAACCCATGCTACGAGCAGTACTTC. This sequence encodes CASSAGNPCYEQYF. The rearrangement joins TRBV21-1 to TRBJ2-7; no DNA check was done on the table's D call, TRBD2. TRBV21-1 is deemed a pseudogene. The CDR3 contains 14 residues.

The chain is built from TRBV15 and TRBJ2-1, with no clear D. The CDR3 extends over 16 amino acids. Between the trimmed V and J ends, which lost 3 bases and 0 bases, there was a span of 12 bases. Germline lookup yields CDR1 LNHNV and CDR2 YYDKDF (reference sequence). CDR3 bases: TGTGCCACCAGCAGGCTTAGCTGGGGCTCCTACAATGAGCAGTTCTTC. Residues: CATSRLSWGSYNEQFF. The whole variable domain, remainder taken from reference TRBV15 and TRBJ2-1, is DAMVIQNPRYQVTQFGKPVTLSCSQTLNHNVMYWYQQKSSQAPKLLFHYYDKDFNNEADTPDNFQSRRPNTSFCFLDIRSPGLGDTAMYLCATSRLSWGSYNEQFFGPGTRLTVL.